This T cell receptor beta chain was sequenced for a study of cytomegalovirus exposure and HLA in healthy donors. CDR3 length: 16 residues. V dropped 2 bases and J dropped 1; count of bases not matched to a gene: 4. Germline-derived CDR1 and CDR2 are GTSNPN and SVGIG (reference sequence). PCR amplification relied on 60 Vbeta primers (plus 13 Jbeta primers). The data were produced by immunoSEQ multiplex PCR, yet TCRdb's version contains in-frame clones alone and is incomplete. Of about 160,000 clones in the sample, 60% to 70% were seen once. Overall study findings and caveats: The authors judged a highly shared variant cluster likely a sequencing artifact. In a later analysis, HLA-associated TCR beta chains were more clonally expanded than equally common others. For TCR beta chains, V- and J-gene trimming was later linked to a missense DCLRE1C variant.

This clone was recorded a few times. Antigen: not known. The rearrangement joins TRBV30 to TRBJ1-6; 8 nucleotides align to TRBD1. Sequenced input: PBMCs. This receptor was obtained from a woman in her fifties or sixties in good health and CMV-seropositive. CDR3: CAWSRQGASYNSPLHF. CDR3 DNA sequence: TGTGCCTGGAGTCGGCAGGGGGCATCCTATAATTCACCCCTCCACTTT.